The next 19 T cell receptor beta chains were all read from a single sample in a study of cytomegalovirus exposure and HLA in healthy donors. Both 60 Vbeta primers and 13 Jbeta primers went into the PCR. The protocol was immunoSEQ multiplex PCR, while the TCRdb copy is restricted to in-frame clones and leaves out a portion. Of approximately 110,000 clones in the sample, about 79% were seen once. Input material: PBMCs. All receptors derive from a man over 45 in good health and CMV-seronegative.

The rearrangement joins TRBV5-5 to TRBJ2-7; the D is unclear. The V and J ends lost 5 bases and 3 bases respectively, with 12 bases between them. CDR3 length equals 13 residues. The germline V gene encodes CDR1 SGHKS and CDR2 YYEKEE (reference sequence). The CDR3 sequence is CASSRSRDYEQYV. The CDR3 DNA reads TGTGCCAGCAGTCGATCCCGCGACTACGAGCAGTACGTC.

The chain couples TRBV29-1 to TRBJ1-2, with TRBD1 as a possible D gene (5 bases). The V gene's germline CDR1 is SQVTM and CDR2 ANQGSEA. Deletions cut 6 bases from V and 5 bases from J, with 16 bases between. The length of the CDR3 is 13 residues. In DNA, the CDR3 is TGCAGCGTAGGGGCCCCAACTGGGTATGGCTACACCTTC. Protein: CSVGAPTGYGYTF.

As to this clone: One end of the junction fails to match germline, which may point to a read error. The rearrangement uses TRBV7-9 and TRBJ2-1, with a weak D call TRBD2 (5 bases). CDR1 is SEHNR and CDR2 is FQNEAQ in the germline V gene (reference sequence). The CDR3 is made up of 17 amino acids. The CDR3 here is CSSPPPSGWGAYNEQFF. In DNA form, the CDR3 reads TGTTCCAGCCCACCTCCCTCCGGGTGGGGAGCCTACAATGAGCAGTTCTTC.

This clone has only one observation. The V gene is TRBV4-2, the J gene TRBJ1-5, with a tentative D call TRBD1 (6 bases). There are 14 residues in the CDR3. Germline values: CDR1 LGHNA, CDR2 YNFKEQ. The germline V and J ends were trimmed by 3 bases and 4 bases, with 10 bases remaining between them. The CDR3 coding sequence is TGTGCCAGCAGCCACCCAGGGGCAAATCAGCCCCAGCATTTT. It codes for CASSHPGANQPQHF.

This sequence joins TRBV25-1 and TRBJ2-1; 9 bases are shared with TRBD2. The CDR3 is 15 amino acids. Germline CDR1 and CDR2: MGHDK and SYGVNS. The V segment lost 4 bases and the J segment 7 bases; nucleotides outside the gene matches: 8. CDR3 residues: CASSGSGGRDNEQFF. In DNA, the CDR3 is TGTGCCAGCAGTGGGAGCGGGGGGCGGGATAATGAGCAGTTCTTC.

The V gene is TRBV27, the J gene TRBJ1-5; the match to TRBD1 covers 9 bases. V lost 7 bases and J lost 6; bases outside the gene matches: 22. The CDR3 loop spans 19 amino acids. CDR1 and CDR2 from the germline V gene are MNHEY and SMNVEV (reference sequence). The CDR3 reads CASTNISKVQGARGQPQHF. DNA of the CDR3: TGTGCCAGCACGAATATATCCAAAGTACAGGGGGCGCGAGGTCAGCCCCAGCATTTT.

The J gene is TRBJ2-5, the V gene TRBV5-1; D possibly corresponds to TRBD2 (5 bases). Germline CDR1 and CDR2: SGHRS and YFSETQ. V gave up 2 bases and J gave up 2 bases, with 16 bases separating them. This CDR3 spans 16 amino acids. The CDR3 DNA is TGCGCCAGCAGCTTTAGCCGGGAAAGGGTTCAAGAGACCCAGTACTTC. Translated, it gives CASSFSRERVQETQYF.

The chain has TRBV7-6 and TRBJ2-5, with 9 bases lining up with TRBD2. CDR1 SGHVS and CDR2 FNYEAQ come from the germline V gene. Trimming took 7 bases from V and 4 from J; bases not matched to a gene: 7. CDR3 length: 14 amino acids. The CDR3 is CASKGLALGETQYF. The CDR3 bases are TGTGCCAGCAAAGGACTAGCGCTTGGAGAGACCCAGTACTTC.

This clone was detected a few times. CDR3 region: CASTRRTREVTEAFF. DNA of the CDR3: TGTGCCAGTACCCGGAGAACCAGGGAGGTCACTGAAGCTTTCTTT. The chain couples TRBV19 to TRBJ1-1; maybe TRBD1 (5 bases). V was cut by 7 bases and J by 4 bases, with 19 bases left in between. From germline, CDR1 is LNHDA and CDR2 SQIVND (reference sequence). The length of the CDR3 is 15 residues.

This chain connects TRBV5-1 to TRBJ2-3; D gene unclear. The germline V gene has CDR1 SGHRS and CDR2 YFSETQ. This CDR3 comprises 14 residues. Trimming cost V 3 bases and J 1 base, with 9 bases left between them. CDR3 nucleotides: TGCGCCAGCAGCTCAACACCCGGCACAGATACGCAGTATTTT. It yields the protein CASSSTPGTDTQYF.

The V call is TRBV5-4, the J call TRBJ1-5; the D is unclear. With 4 bases removed from V and 9 bases from J, the gap between germline ends came to 14 bases. Germline V CDR1 and CDR2: SGHNT, YYREEE (reference sequence). This CDR3 has 13 amino acids. The CDR3 here is CASSLKAGGPQHF. CDR3 sequence (DNA): TGTGCCAGCAGCCTGAAAGCGGGAGGGCCCCAGCATTTT.

The CDR3 DNA sequence: TGTGCCAGCCCCGATTCTAGCGGGGGGCCCCTGGCAGATACGCAGTATTTT. Protein sequence: CASPDSSGGPLADTQYF. The V gene is TRBV2, the J gene TRBJ2-3; 11 bases map to TRBD2. J gave up 4 bases and V 8 bases, and 14 bases lay outside the gene matches. Germline V CDR1 and CDR2: SNHLY, FYNNEI. The CDR3 is 17 residues long.

This chain links TRBV27 with TRBJ1-5; no definite D call. CDR3 length: 13 residues. Germline V gene data show CDR1 as MNHEY and CDR2 as SMNVEV (reference sequence). Trimming removed 5 bases at V and 11 bases at J, with 16 bases between. The chain's CDR3 is CASSPRGFWTQHF. CDR3 sequence (DNA): TGTGCCAGCAGTCCGCGGGGTTTTTGGACCCAGCATTTT.

The chain uses TRBV18 and TRBJ1-6, with TRBD1 matching 9 bases. Germline CDR1 and CDR2: KGHSH and LQKENI. The length of the CDR3 is 15 residues. V shed 4 bases and J 8 bases; nucleotides not matched to a gene: 6. The CDR3 DNA reads TGTGCCAGCTCACGAGGGACAGGGAGTGATTCACCCCTCCACTTT. It specifies CASSRGTGSDSPLHF.

The chain employs TRBV15 and TRBJ2-2, with TRBD2 matching over 8 bases. Trimming took 6 bases from V and 3 from J; bases not matched to a gene: 3. Germline V gives CDR1 LNHNV, CDR2 YYDKDF (reference sequence). The CDR3 consists of 14 residues. CDR3: CATRGAGDTGELFF. CDR3 in DNA: TGTGCCACCAGAGGAGCGGGGGACACCGGGGAGCTGTTTTTT.

This clone has a handful of counts. This rearrangement joins TRBV6-5 to TRBJ1-2; TRBD1 might be the D (5 bases). The CDR3 totals 16 residues. With 2 bases removed from V and 0 bases from J, the gap between germline ends came to 13 bases. Germline V gives CDR1 MNHEY, CDR2 SVGAGI. In DNA, the CDR3 is TGTGCCAGCAGTTACCTAACGGACACAGCTAACTATGGCTACACCTTC. It encodes CASSYLTDTANYGYTF.

The table lists this clone with a count of one. The rearrangement links TRBV5-1 to TRBJ2-2; TRBD2 is a possible D gene (6 bases). This CDR3 is built from 16 residues. V gave up 2 bases and J gave up 7 bases, with 18 bases separating them. Germline V gene data show CDR1 as SGHRS and CDR2 as YFSETQ. CDR3 sequence (DNA): TGCGCCAGCAGCTTTCAAGGGCGGGATAATGGCGGGGAGCTGTTTTTT. Translated: CASSFQGRDNGGELFF.

This chain joins TRBV4-2 and TRBJ2-5, with 9 bases matching TRBD1. The CDR3 covers 17 residues. V was clipped by 0 bases and J by 1 base; unmatched bases: 6. Germline V gene sequence: CDR1 LGHNA, CDR2 YNFKEQ. CDR3 coding DNA: TGTGCCAGCAGCCAAGATTGGGACAGGGCACTCCAAGAGACCCAGTACTTC. Amino acid sequence: CASSQDWDRALQETQYF.

This clone was detected only once. The chain recombines TRBV4-2 with TRBJ1-2; TRBD1 matches at 7 bases. V lost 3 bases to trimming and J lost 7 bases; unmatched junction nucleotides: 14. The CDR3 is 16 residues long. CDR1 is LGHNA and CDR2 is YNFKEQ in the germline V gene. The CDR3 reads CASSHPTTGWVGGYTF. The DNA for the CDR3 is TGTGCCAGCAGCCACCCCACGACAGGGTGGGTTGGTGGCTACACCTTC.